Shown below are 20 T cell receptor beta chains from a single sample sequenced in a study of blood T cell repertoires in COVID-19. Generated by immunoSEQ multiplex PCR, the TCRdb table keeps only in-frame clones and is missing some. The sample shows about 240,000 clones, about 83% of them seen only once. Sample: peripheral blood. All receptors derive from a man aged 25-45 years who had recovered from COVID-19.

This clone was detected only a few times. The chain recombines TRBV28 with TRBJ1-5, with TRBD1 identical over 7 bases. This CDR3 is 13 amino acids long. From germline, CDR1 is MDHEN and CDR2 SYDVKM. The ends lost 5 bases at V and 7 bases at J; junction bases unmatched: 5. The CDR3 DNA follows: TGTGCCAGCAGTGAAGGGGGCCCCCAGCCCCAGCATTTT. Its translation is CASSEGGPQPQHF. Looking up the rest from reference TRBV28 and TRBJ1-5 gives the full variable domain: DVKVTQSSRYLVKRTGEKVFLECVQDMDHENMFWYRQDPGLGLRLIYFSYDVKMKEKGDIPEGYSVSREKKERFSLILESASTNQTSMYLCASSEGGPQPQHFGDGTRLSIL.

This clone turned up a few times. The chain has TRBV5-1 and TRBJ2-5; D perhaps matches TRBD1 (6 bases). This CDR3 is 17 amino acids long. Germline V gene lookup returns CDR1 SGHRS and CDR2 YFSETQ. The germline V and J ends were trimmed by 4 bases and 4 bases, with 23 bases remaining between them. The CDR3: CASSPRATTGLRETQYF. In DNA form, the CDR3 reads TGCGCCAGCAGCCCAAGAGCTACAACAGGGTTGCGAGAGACCCAGTACTTC.

The rearrangement links TRBV12-5 to TRBJ2-2; D is possibly TRBD1 (6 bases). Trimming removed 7 bases from V and 3 bases from J, with 15 bases in between. Germline V gene lookup returns CDR1 LGHNT and CDR2 FRNRAP. There are 15 residues in the CDR3. The CDR3 here is CASVGQMSYTGELFF. The CDR3 nucleotides read TGTGCTAGTGTTGGACAGATGTCGTACACCGGGGAGCTGTTTTTT.

The rearrangement uses TRBV9 and TRBJ1-6; possibly TRBD1 for D (6 bases). The CDR3 spans 15 residues. The V gene lost 0 bases and the J gene lost 8 bases, with 12 bases spanning the gap. The germline V gene has CDR1 SGDLS and CDR2 YYNGEE. The CDR3 coding sequence is TGTGCCAGCAGCGTAGCGAACAGGGCGGATTCACCCCTCCACTTT. This encodes CASSVANRADSPLHF.

Only one count was recorded for this clone. The chain recombines TRBV2 with TRBJ1-1; D not resolved. Germline CDR1 SNHLY, CDR2 FYNNEI. The CDR3 consists of 14 residues. Deletions cut 2 bases from V and 4 bases from J, with 11 bases between. The CDR3 protein is CASSELRRRTEAFF. CDR3 DNA sequence: TGTGCCAGCAGTGAATTGAGGCGGCGCACTGAAGCTTTCTTT.

The chain is built from TRBV27 and TRBJ2-3; D may be TRBD1 (6 bases). This CDR3 spans 14 amino acids. Trimming cost V 6 bases and J 2 bases, with 12 bases left between them. Per the germline V gene, CDR1 is MNHEY and CDR2 is SMNVEV (reference sequence). The chain's CDR3 is CASRHDRNTDTQYF. CDR3 sequence (DNA): TGTGCCAGCAGGCACGACAGGAACACAGATACGCAGTATTTT.

The V gene is TRBV27, the J gene TRBJ1-2; 8 bases agree with TRBD1. The trim removed 0 bases at V and 6 bases at J, leaving 15 bases unmatched. The CDR3 length is 18 residues. The germline CDR1 and CDR2 sequences are MNHEY and SMNVEV (reference sequence). The CDR3, as DNA: TGTGCCAGCAGTTTATCATATTCACTCGGGACAGGTTTGAATGGCTACACCTTC. The encoded protein is CASSLSYSLGTGLNGYTF.

The V call is TRBV4-1, the J call TRBJ2-1; maybe TRBD2 (7 bases). The CDR3 runs to 15 residues. Trimming pared 2 bases from V and 8 bases from J, leaving 16 bases between. The germline gives CDR1 MGHRA, CDR2 YSYEKL. In DNA, the CDR3 is TGCGCCAGCAGCCAACTCGGGGGGCCATTCGATGAGCAGTTCTTC. The encoded protein is CASSQLGGPFDEQFF.

By frequency in the sample, this clone is medium-sized. The rearrangement uses TRBV18 and TRBJ2-5, with 10 nucleotides matching TRBD2. The CDR3 is 15 residues long. CDR1 and CDR2 from the germline V gene are KGHSH and LQKENI. J was trimmed by 3 bases and V by 0 bases; bases with no gene match: 1. CDR3 DNA sequence: TGTGCCAGCTCACCACCTCTAGCGGGGGAAGAGACCCAGTACTTC. Translated: CASSPPLAGEETQYF.

V is TRBV3-1 (or the pseudogene TRBV3-2) and J is TRBJ2-1; 15 bases are a match to TRBD2. Germline-derived CDR1 and CDR2 are LGHDT and YNNKEL (reference sequence). The J segment lost 0 bases and the V segment lost 1 base, leaving 4 bases of the junction unmatched. This CDR3 comprises 19 residues. Here the CDR3 DNA reads TGTGCCAGCAGCCAAGTAGGGACTAGCGGGGGGTTCTCCTACAATGAGCAGTTCTTC. This translates into CASSQVGTSGGFSYNEQFF.

This chain links TRBV19 with TRBJ2-5, with unresolved D. The CDR3 runs 13 residues. In germline, CDR1 is LNHDA, CDR2 SQIVND (reference sequence). The V and J ends lost 2 bases and 5 bases respectively, with 9 bases between them. CDR3 sequence (DNA): TGTGCCAGTAGTATATGGCTAGACGAGACCCAGTACTTC. Translated: CASSIWLDETQYF.

This sequence joins TRBV10-1 and TRBJ2-1; TRBD2 matches at 8 bases. The V gene's germline CDR1 is WNHNN and CDR2 SYGVQD (reference sequence). The CDR3 sequence is 15 residues long. Germline trimming cut 7 bases from V and 0 bases from J; bases unmatched to any gene: 5. CDR3 sequence reads: CASTLSGGSYNEQFF. The CDR3 DNA follows: TGCGCCAGCACATTAAGCGGGGGCTCCTACAATGAGCAGTTCTTC.

The rearrangement uses TRBV19 and TRBJ1-1; unclear D gene. Germline V gives CDR1 LNHDA, CDR2 SQIVND (reference sequence). This CDR3 has 12 amino acids. The ends were cut back, 11 bases at V and 1 base at J, with 11 bases in the middle. The CDR3 nucleotides are TGTGCCTCCTGGGCAGGGAACACTGAAGCTTTCTTT. It specifies CASWAGNTEAFF.

The rearrangement uses TRBV7-9 and TRBJ2-5, with 8 bases aligning to TRBD1. J gave up 6 bases and V 5 bases, and 8 bases lay outside the gene matches. The CDR3 runs to 14 residues. CDR1 is SEHNR, CDR2 FQNEAQ, per germline (reference sequence). CDR3 region: CASSPPDRDKTQYF. The CDR3 nucleotides are TGTGCCAGCAGCCCCCCGGACAGGGATAAGACCCAGTACTTC.

The V call is TRBV2, the J call TRBJ1-6; D gene unclear. The CDR3 is 13 amino acids. CDR1 is SNHLY and CDR2 is FYNNEI in the germline V gene. V was cut by 6 bases and J by 7 bases, with 10 bases left in between. CDR3: CASSQQINSPLHF. CDR3 bases: TGTGCCAGCAGCCAACAGATAAATTCACCCCTCCACTTT.

J is TRBJ2-2 and V is TRBV11-2; 11 bases fit TRBD2. CDR1 SGHAT and CDR2 FQNNGV come from the germline V gene. With 3 bases clipped from V and 4 bases from J, the junction kept 4 bases outside the gene matches. The CDR3 spans 16 residues. Here the CDR3 reads CASSFSGGAGTGELFF. In DNA form, the CDR3 reads TGTGCCAGCAGCTTTAGCGGGGGGGCGGGCACCGGGGAGCTGTTTTTT.

The chain has TRBV28 and TRBJ2-1, with D hard to call. CDR1 and CDR2 (germline): MDHEN, SYDVKM. Trimming took off 3 bases at V and 11 bases at J, with 8 bases between the two ends. This CDR3 is 11 amino acids long. The CDR3, as DNA: TGTGCCAGCAGTTTGAGGCTCCAGCAGTTCTTC. It specifies CASSLRLQQFF.

Only a few counts were recorded for this clone. The chain links TRBV4-1 to TRBJ1-1, with D tentatively TRBD1 (6 bases). Germline V gives CDR1 MGHRA, CDR2 YSYEKL. V was pared by 4 bases and J by 6 bases, with 12 bases between. The CDR3 length is 13 residues. The CDR3 protein is CASSPLQGAEAFF. The CDR3 DNA sequence: TGCGCCAGCAGCCCTTTACAGGGCGCTGAAGCTTTCTTT.

This sequence joins TRBV28 and TRBJ2-6, with D perhaps TRBD1 (6 bases). The germline CDR1 and CDR2 sequences are MDHEN and SYDVKM. V was cut by 8 bases and J by 3 bases, with 11 bases left in between. CDR3 size: 14 residues. The CDR3 DNA reads TGTGCCAGCCAGGGGACCAATGGGGCCAACGTCCTGACTTTC. Translation gives CASQGTNGANVLTF.

This clone came up a few times. J is TRBJ1-2 and V is TRBV4-1; 12 bases are shared with TRBD1. The V gene's germline CDR1 is MGHRA and CDR2 YSYEKL. The junction had 2 bases not matched to a gene; V was cut back by 1 base and J by 8 bases. This CDR3 is 14 amino acids long. The CDR3 DNA reads as TGCGCCAGCAGCCAAGTAGGGACAGGGGGCGGCTACACCTTC. Encoded protein: CASSQVGTGGGYTF.